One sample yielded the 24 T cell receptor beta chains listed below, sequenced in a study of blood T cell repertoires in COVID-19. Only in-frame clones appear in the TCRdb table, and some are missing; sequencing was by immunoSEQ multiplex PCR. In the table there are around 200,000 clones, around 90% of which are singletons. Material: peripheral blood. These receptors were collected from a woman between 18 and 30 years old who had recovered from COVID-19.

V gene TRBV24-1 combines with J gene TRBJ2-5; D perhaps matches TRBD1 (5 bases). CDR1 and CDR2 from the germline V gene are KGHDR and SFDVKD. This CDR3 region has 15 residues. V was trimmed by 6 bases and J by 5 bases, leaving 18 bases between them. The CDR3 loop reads CATSTSRGGGETQYF. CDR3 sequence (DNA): TGTGCCACCAGTACCTCAAGGGGCGGTGGGGAGACCCAGTACTTC.

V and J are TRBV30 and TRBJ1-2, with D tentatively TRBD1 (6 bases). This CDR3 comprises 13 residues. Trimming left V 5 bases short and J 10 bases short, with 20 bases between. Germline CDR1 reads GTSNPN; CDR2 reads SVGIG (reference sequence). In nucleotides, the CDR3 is TGTGCCTGGGCCACAGGGCTTACGAGTGCCTACACCTTC. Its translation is CAWATGLTSAYTF.

CDR3 sequence (DNA): TGCAGCGCAAGCCCCCTCACCTCGACAGGGGGGAACTATGGCTACACCTTC. Translation: CSASPLTSTGGNYGYTF. The chain recombines TRBV29-1 with TRBJ1-2; TRBD1 aligns across 9 bases. The CDR3 totals 17 residues. Germline loops: CDR1 SQVTM, CDR2 ANQGSEA. Trimming removed 7 bases from V and 2 bases from J; junction bases left unmatched: 17.

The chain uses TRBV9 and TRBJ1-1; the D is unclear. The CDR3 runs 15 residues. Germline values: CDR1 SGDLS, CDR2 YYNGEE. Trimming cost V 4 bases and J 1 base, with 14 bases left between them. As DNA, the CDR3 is TGTGCCAGCAGCCCCTCAGGTGGTGGGAACACTGAAGCTTTCTTT. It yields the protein CASSPSGGGNTEAFF.

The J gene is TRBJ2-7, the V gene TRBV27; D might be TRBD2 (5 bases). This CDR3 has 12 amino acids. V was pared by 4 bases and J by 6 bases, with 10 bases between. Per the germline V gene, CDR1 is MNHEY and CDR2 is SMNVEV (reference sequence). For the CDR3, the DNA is TGTGCCAGCAGTTACCCCCGGGGCGAGCAGTACTTC. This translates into CASSYPRGEQYF.

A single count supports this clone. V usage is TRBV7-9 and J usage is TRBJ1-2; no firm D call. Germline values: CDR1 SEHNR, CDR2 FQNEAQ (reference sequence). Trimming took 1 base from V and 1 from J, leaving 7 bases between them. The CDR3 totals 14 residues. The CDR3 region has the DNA TGTGCCAGCAGCTTAGGGCAGAATAACTATGGCTACACCTTC. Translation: CASSLGQNNYGYTF.

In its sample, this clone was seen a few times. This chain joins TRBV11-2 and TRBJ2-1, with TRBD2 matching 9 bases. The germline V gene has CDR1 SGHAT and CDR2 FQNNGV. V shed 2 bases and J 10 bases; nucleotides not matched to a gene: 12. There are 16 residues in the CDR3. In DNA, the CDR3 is TGTGCCAGCAGCTTAAGTCCGACTAGCGGTATCCAAGAGCAGTTCTTC. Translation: CASSLSPTSGIQEQFF.

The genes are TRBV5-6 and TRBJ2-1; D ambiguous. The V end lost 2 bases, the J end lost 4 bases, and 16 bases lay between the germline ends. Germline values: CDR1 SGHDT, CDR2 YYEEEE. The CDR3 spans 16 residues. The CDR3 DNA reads TGTGCCAGCAGCTTTTTCACAGTCTCAATTTACAATGAGCAGTTCTTC. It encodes CASSFFTVSIYNEQFF. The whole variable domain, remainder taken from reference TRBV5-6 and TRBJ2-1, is DAGVTQSPTHLIKTRGQQVTLRCSPKSGHDTVSWYQQALGQGPQFIFQYYEEEERQRGNFPDRFSGHQFPNYSSELNVNALLLGDSALYLCASSFFTVSIYNEQFFGPGTRLTVL.

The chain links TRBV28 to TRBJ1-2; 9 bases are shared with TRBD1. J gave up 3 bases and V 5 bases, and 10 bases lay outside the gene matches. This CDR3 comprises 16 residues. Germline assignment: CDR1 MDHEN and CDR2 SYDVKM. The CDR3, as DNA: TGTGCCAGCAGTCCGGACAGGGGCGAGTCTCACTATGGCTACACCTTC. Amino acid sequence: CASSPDRGESHYGYTF.

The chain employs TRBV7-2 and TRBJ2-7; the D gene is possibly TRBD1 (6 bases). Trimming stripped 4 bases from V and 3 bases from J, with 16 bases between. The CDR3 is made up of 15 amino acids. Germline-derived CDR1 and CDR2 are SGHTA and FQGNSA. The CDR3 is CASSSLNHRVYEQYF. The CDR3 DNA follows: TGTGCCAGCAGCTCCCTAAATCACAGGGTCTACGAGCAGTACTTC.

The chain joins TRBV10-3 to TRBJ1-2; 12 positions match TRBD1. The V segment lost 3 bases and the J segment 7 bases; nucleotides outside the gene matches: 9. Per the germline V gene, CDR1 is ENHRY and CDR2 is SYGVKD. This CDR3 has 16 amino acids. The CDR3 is CAISEGTGGEVSGYTF. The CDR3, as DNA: TGTGCCATCAGTGAAGGGACAGGGGGCGAGGTATCTGGCTACACCTTC.

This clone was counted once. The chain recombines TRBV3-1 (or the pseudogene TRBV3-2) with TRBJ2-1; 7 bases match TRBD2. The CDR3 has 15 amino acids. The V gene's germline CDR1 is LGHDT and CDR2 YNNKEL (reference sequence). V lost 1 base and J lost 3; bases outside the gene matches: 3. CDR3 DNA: TGTGCCAGCAGCCAAGGGGGGGGTGACTACAATGAGCAGTTCTTC. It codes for CASSQGGGDYNEQFF.

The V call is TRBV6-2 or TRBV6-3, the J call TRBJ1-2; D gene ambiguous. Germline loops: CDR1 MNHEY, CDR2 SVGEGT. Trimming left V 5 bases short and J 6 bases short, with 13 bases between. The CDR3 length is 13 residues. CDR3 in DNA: TGTGCCAGCAGTAAGTTTAACGGTCATGGCTACACCTTC. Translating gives CASSKFNGHGYTF.

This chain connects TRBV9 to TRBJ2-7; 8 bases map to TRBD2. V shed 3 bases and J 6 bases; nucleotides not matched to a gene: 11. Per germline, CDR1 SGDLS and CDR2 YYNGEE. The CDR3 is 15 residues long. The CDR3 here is CASSENLAGLGEQYF. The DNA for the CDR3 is TGTGCCAGCAGCGAAAACTTAGCGGGATTGGGCGAGCAGTACTTC.

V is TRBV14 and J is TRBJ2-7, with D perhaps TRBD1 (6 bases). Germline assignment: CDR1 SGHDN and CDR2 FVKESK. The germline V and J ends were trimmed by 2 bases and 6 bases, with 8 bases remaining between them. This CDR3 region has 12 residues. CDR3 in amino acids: CASSQNRVEQYF. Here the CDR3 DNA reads TGTGCCAGCAGCCAAAACAGGGTCGAGCAGTACTTC.

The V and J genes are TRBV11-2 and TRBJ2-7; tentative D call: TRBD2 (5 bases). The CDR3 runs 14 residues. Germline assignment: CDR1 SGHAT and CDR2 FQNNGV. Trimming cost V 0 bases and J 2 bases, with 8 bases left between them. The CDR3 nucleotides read TGTGCCAGCAGCTTAGATCCGGGAACCTACGAGCAGTACTTC. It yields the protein CASSLDPGTYEQYF.

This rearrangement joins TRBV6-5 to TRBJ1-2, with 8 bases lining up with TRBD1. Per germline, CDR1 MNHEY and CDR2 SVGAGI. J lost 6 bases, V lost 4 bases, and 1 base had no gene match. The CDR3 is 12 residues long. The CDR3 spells CASSSTGDGYTF. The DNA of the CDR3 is TGTGCCAGCAGTTCGACAGGGGATGGCTACACCTTC.

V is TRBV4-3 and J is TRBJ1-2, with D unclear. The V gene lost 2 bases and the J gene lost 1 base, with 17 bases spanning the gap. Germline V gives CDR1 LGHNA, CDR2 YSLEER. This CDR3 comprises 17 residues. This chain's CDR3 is CASSQYQTTGYNYGYTF. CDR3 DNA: TGCGCCAGCAGCCAATACCAGACGACTGGTTATAACTATGGCTACACCTTC.

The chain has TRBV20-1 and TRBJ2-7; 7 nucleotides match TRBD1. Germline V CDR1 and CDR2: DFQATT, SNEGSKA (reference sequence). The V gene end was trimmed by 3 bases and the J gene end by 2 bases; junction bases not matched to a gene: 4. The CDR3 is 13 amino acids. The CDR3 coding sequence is TGCAGTGCTAGTACAGGGGCTACCTACGAGCAGTACTTC. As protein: CSASTGATYEQYF.

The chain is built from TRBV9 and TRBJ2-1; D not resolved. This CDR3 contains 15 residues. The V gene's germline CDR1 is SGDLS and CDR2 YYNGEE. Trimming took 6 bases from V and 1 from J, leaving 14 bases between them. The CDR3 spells CASTRHTESYNEQFF. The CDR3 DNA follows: TGTGCCAGCACGAGGCATACGGAATCCTACAATGAGCAGTTCTTC.

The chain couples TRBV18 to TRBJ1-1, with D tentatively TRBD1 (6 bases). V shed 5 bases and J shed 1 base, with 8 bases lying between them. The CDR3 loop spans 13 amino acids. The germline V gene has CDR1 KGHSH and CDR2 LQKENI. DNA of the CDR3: TGTGCCAGCTCAGAGGGACAGAACACTGAAGCTTTCTTT. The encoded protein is CASSEGQNTEAFF.

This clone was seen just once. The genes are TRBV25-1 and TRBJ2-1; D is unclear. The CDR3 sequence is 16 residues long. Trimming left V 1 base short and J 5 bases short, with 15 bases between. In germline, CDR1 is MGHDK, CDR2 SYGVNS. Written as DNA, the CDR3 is TGTGCCAGCAGTGAATTTGCGGCAGTCGACCACAATGAGCAGTTCTTC. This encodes CASSEFAAVDHNEQFF.

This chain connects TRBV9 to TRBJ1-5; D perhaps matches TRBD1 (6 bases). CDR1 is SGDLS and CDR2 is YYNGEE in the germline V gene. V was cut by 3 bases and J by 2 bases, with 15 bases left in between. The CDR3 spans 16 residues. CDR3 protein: CASSEGHWVGNQPQHF. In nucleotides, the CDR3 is TGTGCCAGCAGCGAGGGACACTGGGTCGGCAATCAGCCCCAGCATTTT.

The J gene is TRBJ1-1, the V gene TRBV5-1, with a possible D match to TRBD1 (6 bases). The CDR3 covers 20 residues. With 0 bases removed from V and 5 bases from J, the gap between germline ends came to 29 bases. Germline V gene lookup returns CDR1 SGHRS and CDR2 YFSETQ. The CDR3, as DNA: TGCGCCAGCAGCTTGGTCTGGGGATTCAGGGGTACCTCTTTATGGACTGAAGCTTTCTTT. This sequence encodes CASSLVWGFRGTSLWTEAFF.